This T cell receptor (beta chain) was recovered during a study of blood T cells in healthy people across ages. Broader study findings: The percentage of naive T cells correlated strongly with TCR beta diversity. Relative to aged donors, long-lived donors carried more naive CD4+ cells and displayed higher diversity.

Each sample yielded at least 6 million isolated PBMCs. Trimming removed 3 bases at V and 9 bases at J, with 19 bases between. The CDR3 length is 15 residues. In germline, CDR1 is SGDLS, CDR2 YYNGEE. It was with a sample-barcoded 5' primer and a J-beta primer mix that a second PCR of about 6 to 12 cycles was run. Each CDR3 protein gets one entry after TCRdb re-called the 5' RACE reads with MiXCR. The top ten clones hold over 9% of a sample with approximately 1.5 million distinct CDR3 sequences, almost 35% of them seen once. This clonotype has more than one count but fewer than ten. The antigen is undetermined.

The sample was blood. The chain combines TRBV9 with TRBJ2-1; no clear D. This sequence originates from a woman in her 30s in good health. The DNA for the CDR3 is TGTGCCAGCAGCGCCGGAATCGCGCAGACGGTTGAGCAGTTCTTC. Protein product: CASSAGIAQTVEQFF.